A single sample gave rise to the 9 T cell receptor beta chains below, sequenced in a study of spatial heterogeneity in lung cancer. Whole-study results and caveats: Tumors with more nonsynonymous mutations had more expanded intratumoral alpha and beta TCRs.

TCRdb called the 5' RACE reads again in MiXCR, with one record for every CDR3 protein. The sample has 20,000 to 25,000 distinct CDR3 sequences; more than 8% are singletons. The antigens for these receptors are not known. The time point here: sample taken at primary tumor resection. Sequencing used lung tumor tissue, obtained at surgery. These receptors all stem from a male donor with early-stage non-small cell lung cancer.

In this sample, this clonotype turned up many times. CDR3 region: CSARDLGKDTQYF. CDR3 nucleotides: TGCAGTGCTAGAGATCTCGGGAAAGATACGCAGTATTTT. This chain joins TRBV20-1 and TRBJ2-3, with D possibly matching TRBD2 (5 bases). Between the trimmed V and J ends, which lost 0 bases and 5 bases, there was a span of 9 bases. CDR1 DFQATT and CDR2 SNEGSKA come from the germline V gene (reference sequence). The CDR3 extends over 13 amino acids.

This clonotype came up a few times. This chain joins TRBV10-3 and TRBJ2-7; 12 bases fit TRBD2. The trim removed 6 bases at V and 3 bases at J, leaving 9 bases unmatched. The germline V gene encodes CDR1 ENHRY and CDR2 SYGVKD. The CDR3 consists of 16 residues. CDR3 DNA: TGTGCCATCAGGGAGACTAGCGGGAGAGGGGGCTACGAGCAGTACTTC. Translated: CAIRETSGRGGYEQYF.

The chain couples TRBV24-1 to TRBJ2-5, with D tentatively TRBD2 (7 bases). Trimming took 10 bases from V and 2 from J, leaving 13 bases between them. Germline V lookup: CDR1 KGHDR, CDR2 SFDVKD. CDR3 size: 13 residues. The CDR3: CATAGAPQETQYF. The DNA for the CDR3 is TGTGCCACTGCGGGGGCGCCACAAGAGACCCAGTACTTC.

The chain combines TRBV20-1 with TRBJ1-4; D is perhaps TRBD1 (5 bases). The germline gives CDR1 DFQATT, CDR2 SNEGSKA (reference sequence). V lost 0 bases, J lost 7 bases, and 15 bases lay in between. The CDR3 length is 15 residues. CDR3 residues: CSARDSSQGGEKLFF. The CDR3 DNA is TGCAGTGCTAGAGATTCGAGCCAGGGTGGTGAAAAACTGTTTTTT.

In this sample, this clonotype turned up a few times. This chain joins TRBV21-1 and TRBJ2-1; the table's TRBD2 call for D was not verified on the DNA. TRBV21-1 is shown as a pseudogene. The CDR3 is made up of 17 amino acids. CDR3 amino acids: CASSNPRVWESYNEQFF. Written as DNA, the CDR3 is TGTGCCAGCAGCAATCCGCGAGTTTGGGAGTCCTACAATGAGCAGTTCTTC.

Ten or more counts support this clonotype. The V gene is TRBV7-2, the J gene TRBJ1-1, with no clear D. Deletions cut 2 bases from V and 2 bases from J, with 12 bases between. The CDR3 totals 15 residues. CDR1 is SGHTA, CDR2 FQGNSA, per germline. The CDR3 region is CASSLTPGLNTEAFF. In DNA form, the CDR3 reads TGTGCCAGCAGCTTAACCCCCGGGCTTAACACTGAAGCTTTCTTT.

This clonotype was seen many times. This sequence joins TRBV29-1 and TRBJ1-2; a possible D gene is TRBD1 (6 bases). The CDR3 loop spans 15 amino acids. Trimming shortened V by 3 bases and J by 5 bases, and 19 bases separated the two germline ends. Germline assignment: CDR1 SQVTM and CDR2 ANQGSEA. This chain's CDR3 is CSVDGGQNPLYGYTF. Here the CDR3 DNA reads TGCAGCGTTGATGGCGGACAGAACCCCCTTTATGGCTACACCTTC. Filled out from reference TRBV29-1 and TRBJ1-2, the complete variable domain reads SAVISQKPSRDICQRGTSLTIQCQVDSQVTMMFWYRQQPGQSLTLIATANQGSEATYESGFVIDKFPISRPNLTFSTLTVSNMSPEDSSIYLCSVDGGQNPLYGYTFGSGTRLTVV.

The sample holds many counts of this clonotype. This CDR3 is CATSGGEETQYF. Here the CDR3 DNA reads TGTGCCACCTCAGGGGGCGAGGAGACCCAGTACTTC. The V call is TRBV10-3, the J call TRBJ2-5; TRBD1 agrees at 8 bases. The CDR3 length is 12 residues. Trimming at V came to 10 bases and at J to 5 bases, leaving 6 bases not matched to a gene. Germline lookup yields CDR1 ENHRY and CDR2 SYGVKD.

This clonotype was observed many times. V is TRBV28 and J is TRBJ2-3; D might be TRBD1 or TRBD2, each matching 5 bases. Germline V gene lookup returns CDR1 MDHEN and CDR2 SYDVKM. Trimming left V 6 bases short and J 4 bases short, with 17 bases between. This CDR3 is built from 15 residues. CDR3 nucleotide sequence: TGTGCCAGCAGCGGGGCAGCCCTTCTATCAGATACGCAGTATTTT. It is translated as CASSGAALLSDTQYF.